The 28 T cell receptor beta chains below were found in one sample sequenced in a study of patients and donors after allogeneic stem cell transplantation (dated by TCRdb to the early 2020s). Libraries were constructed by RT-PCR. The sequencer was a NextSeq 550. The public reads were reprocessed in TCRdb via fastp at Q25 and MiXCR, keeping in-frame beta chains. One record per CDR3 amino acid sequence lists the most common genes and DNA. The sample yields more than 850,000 distinct CDR3 sequences; 18% were counted once. The ten largest clones capture around 6% of the sample. The sample taken for sequencing was blood, either unsorted or a sorted T cell fraction (not recorded which). Source of these receptors: a human donor who was either an allogeneic HSCT recipient or a stem cell or donor lymphocyte infusion donor (not recorded which). It is not recorded whose cells these are; they may come from a transplant donor.

This clonotype occurred once. The chain carries TRBV20-1 and TRBJ1-6; a possible D gene is TRBD1 (6 bases). Per germline, CDR1 DFQATT and CDR2 SNEGSKA (reference sequence). The CDR3 loop spans 14 amino acids. The CDR3: CTIKGDGSNSPLHF. CDR3 nucleotides: TGCACCATAAAGGGGGACGGATCCAATTCACCCCTCCACTTT.

This clonotype was picked up a small number of times. The chain carries TRBV27 and TRBJ1-5, with D unresolved. The V end was cut by 5 bases, the J end by 7 bases, with 12 bases between. The CDR3 has 13 amino acids. Germline V gene data show CDR1 as MNHEY and CDR2 as SMNVEV (reference sequence). CDR3 protein: CASSGTGVQPQHF. The CDR3 region has the DNA TGTGCCAGCAGTGGCACCGGGGTACAGCCCCAGCATTTT.

In its sample, this clonotype was seen a few times. CDR3 sequence reads: CAWSPLQGSDTQYF. The CDR3 DNA reads TGTGCCTGGAGTCCGTTACAGGGGTCAGATACGCAGTATTTT. This sequence joins TRBV30 and TRBJ2-3, with 7 bases matching TRBD1. The ends lost 2 bases at V and 4 bases at J; junction bases unmatched: 6. The CDR3 sequence is 14 residues long. Germline CDR1 and CDR2: GTSNPN and SVGIG (reference sequence).

The rearrangement links TRBV10-3 to TRBJ2-3, with 12 nucleotides matching TRBD2. The V segment lost 11 bases and the J segment 3 bases; nucleotides outside the gene matches: 6. CDR3 length: 14 residues. Germline CDR1 reads ENHRY; CDR2 reads SYGVKD. The CDR3 reads CAVTSGGKTDTQYF. The CDR3 nucleotides are TGTGCCGTCACTAGCGGGGGGAAGACAGATACGCAGTATTTT.

The chain is built from TRBV10-3 and TRBJ1-3; a possible D gene is TRBD1 (5 bases). CDR3 length: 12 amino acids. V was pared by 8 bases and J by 3 bases, with 8 bases between. In germline, CDR1 is ENHRY, CDR2 SYGVKD. The CDR3, as DNA: TGTGCCATCGGGACTGATGGAAACACCATATATTTT. Translation: CAIGTDGNTIYF.

The chain uses TRBV5-1 and TRBJ2-1; unclear D gene. The CDR3 is 14 amino acids. CDR1 is SGHRS and CDR2 is YFSETQ in the germline V gene. Trimming left V 3 bases short and J 2 bases short, with 9 bases between. The CDR3, as DNA: TGCGCCAGCAGCTACCTAAATGCCTACAATGAGCAGTTCTTC. It codes for CASSYLNAYNEQFF. Using reference TRBV5-1 and TRBJ2-1 for the parts outside the CDR3, the full variable domain is KAGVTQTPRYLIKTRGQQVTLSCSPISGHRSVSWYQQTPGQGLQFLFEYFSETQRNKGNFPGRFSGRQFSNSRSEMNVSTLELGDSALYLCASSYLNAYNEQFFGPGTRLTVL.

J is TRBJ2-7 and V is TRBV27, with D maybe TRBD2 (7 bases). The CDR3 consists of 13 residues. CDR1 MNHEY and CDR2 SMNVEV come from the germline V gene (reference sequence). The V end lost 9 bases, the J end lost 3 bases, and 15 bases lay between the germline ends. The chain's CDR3 is CASRGGALYEQYF. CDR3 nucleotides: TGTGCCAGTAGAGGGGGGGCTCTCTACGAGCAGTACTTC.

This clonotype has a handful of counts. The chain employs TRBV5-6 and TRBJ2-1; the match to TRBD1 covers 11 bases. V lost 4 bases, J lost 8 bases, and 8 bases stayed unmatched. The CDR3 has 15 residues. Germline assignment: CDR1 SGHDT and CDR2 YYEEEE. This CDR3 reads CASSPRDRGFDEQFF. CDR3 DNA: TGTGCCAGCAGCCCACGGGACAGGGGGTTCGATGAGCAGTTCTTC.

This clonotype appeared many times. The rearrangement links TRBV12-3 or TRBV12-4 to TRBJ1-5, with D maybe TRBD1 (5 bases). With 5 bases removed from V and 5 bases from J, the gap between germline ends came to 22 bases. The CDR3 totals 17 residues. CDR3: CASSALQVGSIHQPQHF. As DNA, the CDR3 is TGTGCCAGCAGTGCCCTACAGGTGGGGTCGATTCATCAGCCCCAGCATTTT.

This CDR3 reads CASSKTGGFGNSPLHF. CDR3 in DNA: TGTGCCAGCAGTAAGACAGGGGGCTTCGGTAATTCACCCCTCCACTTT. The chain carries TRBV6-1 and TRBJ1-6; 10 bases line up with TRBD1. Germline-derived CDR1 and CDR2 are MNHNS and SASEGT. The V segment lost 5 bases and the J segment 6 bases; nucleotides outside the gene matches: 7. The CDR3 contains 16 residues.

The gene calls are TRBV11-2 and TRBJ1-2, with 8 bases that match TRBD1. This CDR3 spans 15 amino acids. V gave up 1 base and J gave up 7 bases; unmatched junction bases: 8. Looked up from germline, CDR1 is SGHAT and CDR2 is FQNNGV. CDR3 residues: CASSLGSGDRGGYTF. Written as DNA, the CDR3 is TGTGCCAGCAGCTTAGGGTCAGGCGACAGGGGTGGCTACACCTTC.

The rearrangement uses TRBV25-1 and TRBJ2-3; D is unresolved. CDR1 MGHDK and CDR2 SYGVNS come from the germline V gene. The CDR3 is 14 amino acids. Trimming took off 8 bases at V and 1 base at J, with 13 bases between the two ends. The CDR3 DNA follows: TGTGCCAGCGCATCGTGGGGTGGCACAGATACGCAGTATTTT. It translates to CASASWGGTDTQYF.

CDR3 residues: CASSVAGLAGGDYEQYF. The CDR3 region has the DNA TGTGCCAGCAGTGTGGCTGGACTAGCGGGAGGAGACTACGAGCAGTACTTC. This rearrangement joins TRBV6-2 or TRBV6-3 to TRBJ2-7, with 14 bases fitting TRBD2. CDR1 and CDR2 (germline): MNHEY, SVGEGT. The CDR3 spans 17 residues. The junction had 9 bases not matched to a gene; V was cut back by 5 bases and J by 3 bases.

This clonotype turned up a few times. The J gene is TRBJ2-4, the V gene TRBV28; a weak D match, TRBD1 (6 bases). The V end was cut by 5 bases, the J end by 1 base, with 12 bases between. This CDR3 spans 15 amino acids. Germline V CDR1 and CDR2: MDHEN, SYDVKM. CDR3 nucleotide sequence: TGTGCCAGCAGTAACCGACAGGTGGCCAAAAACATTCAGTACTTC. Its protein product is CASSNRQVAKNIQYF.

J is TRBJ2-2 and V is TRBV12-3 or TRBV12-4; TRBD1 matches at 10 bases. The V gene end was trimmed by 3 bases and the J gene end by 3 bases; junction bases not matched to a gene: 1. The CDR3 runs 15 residues. CDR3 DNA: TGTGCCAGCAGTTTCGGGACAGGGGACACCGGGGAGCTGTTTTTT. As protein: CASSFGTGDTGELFF.

The V gene is TRBV10-3, the J gene TRBJ2-5, with D perhaps being TRBD1 or TRBD2 (7 bases each). The length of the CDR3 is 18 residues. Germline assignment: CDR1 ENHRY and CDR2 SYGVKD. The V gene lost 3 bases and the J gene lost 2 bases, with 22 bases spanning the gap. CDR3 DNA sequence: TGTGCCATCAGTGATGAGGGGGGGAGGGACAGCATTCAAGAGACCCAGTACTTC. Its protein is CAISDEGGRDSIQETQYF.

About this clonotype: A read error is possible here, since a much larger clone lies one base away. This chain uses TRBV7-8 with TRBJ1-2, with unresolved D. The CDR3 runs 13 residues. Germline V lookup: CDR1 SGHVS, CDR2 FQNEAQ. Deletions cut 5 bases from V and 8 bases from J, with 15 bases between. In DNA form, the CDR3 reads TGTGCCAGCAGCCTGAACGGGGTAGGAGGCTACACCTTC. This gives the protein CASSLNGVGGYTF.

The sample holds many counts of this clonotype. This rearrangement joins TRBV5-1 to TRBJ2-2; TRBD1 matches 9 bases. V trimming: 6 bases; J trimming: 3 bases; junction bases outside the gene matches: 6. CDR3 length: 15 amino acids. Germline lookup yields CDR1 SGHRS and CDR2 YFSETQ. In nucleotides, the CDR3 is TGCGCCAGCACCTTTGGGGACAGGGACACCGGGGAGCTGTTTTTT. Protein: CASTFGDRDTGELFF.

The chain has TRBV6-5 and TRBJ2-4, with TRBD2 matching over 7 bases. Germline V gene data show CDR1 as MNHEY and CDR2 as SVGAGI. The CDR3 spans 19 residues. Losses at the gene ends were 0 bases for V and 7 bases for J; bases not matched to a gene: 18. The CDR3 nucleotides read TGTGCCAGCAGTTACTCCGGGCGGGAGCCGGGATGGGCCGGGAACATTCAGTACTTC. This codes for CASSYSGREPGWAGNIQYF.

This clonotype was seen only a few times. Germline is not matched at one junction end, which may reflect a read error. V usage is TRBV5-1 and J usage is TRBJ2-3; 10 bases align to TRBD2. In germline, CDR1 is SGHRS, CDR2 YFSETQ. This CDR3 has 16 residues. CDR3 DNA: TGCGCCAGCAGCTTAGAGGCTAGCGGGAGCAAAGATACGCAGTATTTT. Its protein product is CASSLEASGSKDTQYF.

This clonotype was seen a few times. The rearrangement joins TRBV12-5 to TRBJ2-3; D is unclear. Germline V gives CDR1 LGHNT, CDR2 FRNRAP. V was shortened by 3 bases and J by 5 bases, with 3 bases between the two germline ends. There are 11 residues in the CDR3. The CDR3 coding sequence is TGTGCTAGTGGTTTAGGAGATACGCAGTATTTT. As protein: CASGLGDTQYF. Full variable domain (outside the CDR3, taken from reference TRBV12-5 and TRBJ2-3): DARVTQTPRHKVTEMGQEVTMRCQPILGHNTVFWYRQTMMQGLELLAYFRNRAPLDDSGMPKDRFSAEMPDATLATLKIQPSEPRDSAVYFCASGLGDTQYFGPGTRLTVL.

The chain joins TRBV24-1 to TRBJ2-7, with 9 positions matching TRBD1. Germline V CDR1 and CDR2: KGHDR, SFDVKD. With 4 bases clipped from V and 3 bases from J, the junction kept 6 bases outside the gene matches. The CDR3 length is 15 residues. CDR3 nucleotide sequence: TGTGCCACCAGTGACGGGACAGGGAGAAACTACGAGCAGTACTTC. Translated: CATSDGTGRNYEQYF.

This rearrangement joins TRBV24-1 to TRBJ2-7; 7 bases are a match to TRBD2. CDR1 is KGHDR and CDR2 is SFDVKD in the germline V gene. V was clipped by 4 bases and J by 7 bases; unmatched bases: 6. The CDR3 contains 13 residues. The CDR3 region has the DNA TGTGCCACCAGTGACGAGCGGCGGGGGGAGCAGTACTTC. It is translated as CATSDERRGEQYF.

The chain uses TRBV18 and TRBJ1-1, with TRBD1 matching 8 bases. The CDR3 totals 14 residues. The germline V gene has CDR1 KGHSH and CDR2 LQKENI. Unmatched junction bases numbered 5, after V lost 3 bases and J lost 5 bases. The CDR3 sequence: CASSPGQAFTEAFF. CDR3 DNA: TGTGCCAGCTCACCGGGACAGGCGTTTACTGAAGCTTTCTTT.

The chain combines TRBV5-1 with TRBJ2-1; 8 bases are shared with TRBD2. J gave up 8 bases and V 0 bases, and 16 bases lay outside the gene matches. The CDR3 runs 18 residues. Germline V gene data show CDR1 as SGHRS and CDR2 as YFSETQ. The CDR3 DNA sequence: TGCGCCAGCAGCTTGGAGACCCCGGCCAGCGGGAGAAGACATGAGCAGTTCTTC. Translated, it gives CASSLETPASGRRHEQFF.

This sequence joins TRBV10-2 and TRBJ2-3, with 10 bases that match TRBD2. Germline loops: CDR1 WSHSY, CDR2 SAAADI. The CDR3 totals 15 residues. The V segment lost 6 bases and the J segment 4 bases; nucleotides outside the gene matches: 7. In DNA, the CDR3 is TGCGCCAGCAGCGAAGCGGGAGGGCAGGCAGATACGCAGTATTTT. Its protein is CASSEAGGQADTQYF.

This rearrangement joins TRBV20-1 to TRBJ2-3; D remains unclear. Germline-derived CDR1 and CDR2 are DFQATT and SNEGSKA (reference sequence). The V gene lost 2 bases and the J gene lost 2 bases, with 11 bases spanning the gap. This CDR3 contains 14 residues. The CDR3 coding sequence is TGCAGTGCTAGATTAGTGAGCATCACAGATACGCAGTATTTT. It codes for CSARLVSITDTQYF.

This clonotype was observed a few times. The gene calls are TRBV5-1 and TRBJ2-7, with TRBD1 as a possible D gene (6 bases). V gave up 4 bases and J gave up 2 bases, with 13 bases separating them. The CDR3 has 14 amino acids. Germline V gene data show CDR1 as SGHRS and CDR2 as YFSETQ. The CDR3 region is CASSQNPGAYEQYF. CDR3 DNA sequence: TGCGCCAGCAGCCAAAACCCAGGGGCCTACGAGCAGTACTTC.